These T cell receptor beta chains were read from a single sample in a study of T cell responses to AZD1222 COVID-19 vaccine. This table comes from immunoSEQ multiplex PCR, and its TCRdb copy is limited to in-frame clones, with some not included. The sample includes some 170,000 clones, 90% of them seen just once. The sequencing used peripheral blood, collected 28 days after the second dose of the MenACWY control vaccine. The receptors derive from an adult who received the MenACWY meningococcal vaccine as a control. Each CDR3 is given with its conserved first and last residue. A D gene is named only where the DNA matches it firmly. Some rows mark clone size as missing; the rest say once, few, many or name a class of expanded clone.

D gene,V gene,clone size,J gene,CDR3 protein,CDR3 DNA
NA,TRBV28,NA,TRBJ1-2,CASSWSYGYTF,TGTGCCAGCAGTTGGAGCTATGGCTACACCTTC
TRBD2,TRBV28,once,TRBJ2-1,CASRPGLALYNEQFF,TGTGCCAGCAGGCCGGGACTAGCGTTGTACAATGAGCAGTTCTTC
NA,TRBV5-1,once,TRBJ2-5,CASSYTAVAPQETQYF,TGCGCCAGCAGCTATACGGCGGTGGCCCCCCAAGAGACCCAGTACTTC
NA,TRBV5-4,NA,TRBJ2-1,CASSLARSSYNEQFF,TGTGCCAGCAGCTTGGCCCGGAGCTCCTACAATGAGCAGTTCTTC
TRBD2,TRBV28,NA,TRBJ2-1,CASSSTREGPYNEQFF,TGTGCCAGCAGTTCGACGCGGGAGGGCCCCTACAATGAGCAGTTCTTC
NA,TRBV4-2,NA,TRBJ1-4,CDSSQDSEGVSEKLFF,TGTGACAGCAGCCAAGACAGTGAGGGGGTGAGTGAAAAACTGTTTTTT
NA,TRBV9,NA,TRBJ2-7,CASSVGGGVGEQYF,TGTGCCAGCAGCGTAGGGGGTGGGGTCGGGGAGCAGTACTTC
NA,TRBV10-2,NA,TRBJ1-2,CASSESRQGDGYTF,TGCGCCAGCAGTGAGTCCCGGCAGGGCGACGGCTACACCTTC
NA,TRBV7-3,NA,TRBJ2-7,CASSPTGAGGEQYF,TGTGCCAGCAGCCCGACTGGAGCAGGAGGGGAGCAGTACTTC
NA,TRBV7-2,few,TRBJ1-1,CASSFVGAGNTEAFF,TGTGCCAGCAGCTTCGTGGGCGCGGGGAACACTGAAGCTTTCTTT
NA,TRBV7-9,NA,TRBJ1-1,CASSLDFNTEAFF,TGTGCCAGCAGCTTAGACTTTAACACTGAAGCTTTCTTT
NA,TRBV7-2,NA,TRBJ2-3,CASSLYRSTDTQYF,TGTGCCAGCAGTCTGTACAGAAGCACAGATACGCAGTATTTT
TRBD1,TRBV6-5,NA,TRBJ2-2,CVARDRNTGELFF,TGTGTCGCACGGGACAGAAACACCGGGGAGCTGTTTTTT
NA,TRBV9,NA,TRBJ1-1,CASSALAGGITEAFF,TGTGCCAGCAGCGCGTTGGCCGGAGGGATCACTGAAGCTTTCTTT
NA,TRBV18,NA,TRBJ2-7,CASSTGKTTYEQYF,TGTGCCAGCTCTACAGGGAAAACGACCTACGAGCAGTACTTC
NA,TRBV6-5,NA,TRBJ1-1,CASSYSMGTEAFF,TGTGCCAGCAGTTACTCGATGGGTACTGAAGCTTTCTTT
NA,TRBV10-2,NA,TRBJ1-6,CASSGIEAGQNSPLHF,TGCGCCAGCAGTGGAATTGAGGCAGGCCAAAATTCACCCCTCCACTTT
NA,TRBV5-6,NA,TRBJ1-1,CASSPPTENTEAFF,TGTGCCAGCAGCCCGCCGACAGAGAACACTGAAGCTTTCTTT
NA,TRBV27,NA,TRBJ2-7,CASSPPSQLFYEQYF,TGTGCCAGCAGCCCCCCGAGCCAGCTATTCTACGAGCAGTACTTC
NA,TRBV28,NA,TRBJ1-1,CASVLQGGSTEAFF,TGTGCCAGCGTTCTACAGGGAGGTAGCACTGAAGCTTTCTTT
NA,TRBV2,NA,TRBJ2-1,CASSEIPDNEQFF,TGTGCCAGCAGTGAAATACCGGACAATGAGCAGTTCTTC
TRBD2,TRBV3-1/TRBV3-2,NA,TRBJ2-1,CASSQLAGLSYNEQFF,TGTGCCAGCAGCCAACTAGCGGGTCTTTCCTACAATGAGCAGTTCTTC
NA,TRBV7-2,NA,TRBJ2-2,CADQTGRGTGELFF,TGTGCCGACCAGACAGGCCGGGGAACCGGGGAGCTGTTTTTT
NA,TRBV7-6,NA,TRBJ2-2,CASSLGKSNTGELFF,TGTGCCAGCAGCCTAGGGAAATCGAACACCGGGGAGCTGTTTTTT
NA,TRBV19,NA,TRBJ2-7,CASGELPYEQYF,TGTGCCAGTGGGGAACTTCCCTACGAGCAGTACTTC
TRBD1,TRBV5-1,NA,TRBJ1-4,CASRPRTGTNEKLFF,TGCGCCAGCAGACCCCGGACAGGAACTAATGAAAAACTGTTTTTT
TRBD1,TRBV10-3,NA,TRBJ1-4,CAISEPGTGSEKLFF,TGTGCCATCAGTGAGCCCGGGACAGGGAGCGAAAAACTGTTTTTT
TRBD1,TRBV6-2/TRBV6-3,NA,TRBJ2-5,CASSSTGVGATQYF,TGTGCCAGCAGTTCGACAGGGGTCGGGGCGACCCAGTACTTC
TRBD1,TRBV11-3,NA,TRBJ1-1,CASSLRGGNTEAFF,TGTGCCAGCAGCCTCAGGGGGGGGAACACTGAAGCTTTCTTT
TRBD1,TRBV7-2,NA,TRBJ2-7,CASGTVFYEQYF,TGTGCCAGCGGGACAGTTTTCTACGAGCAGTACTTC
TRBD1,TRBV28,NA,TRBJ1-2,CASSLTRQRGHF,TGTGCCAGCAGTTTGACTCGACAAAGGGGGCACTTC
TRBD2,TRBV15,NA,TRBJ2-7,CATSRDMTSGSIEQYF,TGTGCCACCAGCAGAGATATGACTAGCGGGAGTATCGAGCAGTACTTC
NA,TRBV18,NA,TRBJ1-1,CASSPRDGDTEAFF,TGTGCCAGCTCACCACGGGATGGGGACACTGAAGCTTTCTTT
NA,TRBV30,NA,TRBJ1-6,CAWSHPEVGNRASPLHF,TGTGCCTGGAGTCACCCGGAGGTTGGGAACCGGGCTTCACCCCTCCACTTT
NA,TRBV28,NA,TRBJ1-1,CASSLRRTEAFF,TGTGCCAGCAGCCTCCGGAGGACTGAAGCTTTCTTT
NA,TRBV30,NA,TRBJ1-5,CAWSAGLRDQPQHF,TGTGCCTGGAGTGCGGGCCTCCGAGACCAGCCCCAGCATTTT
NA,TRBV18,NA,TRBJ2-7,CASSPGRQAYEQYF,TGTGCCAGCTCACCTGGAAGACAGGCCTACGAGCAGTACTTC
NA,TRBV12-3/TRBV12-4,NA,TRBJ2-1,CASQGTYNEQFF,TGTGCCAGTCAAGGGACCTACAATGAGCAGTTCTTC
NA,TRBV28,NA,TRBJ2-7,CAISGRIYEQYF,TGTGCTATCTCGGGGAGGATCTACGAGCAGTACTTC
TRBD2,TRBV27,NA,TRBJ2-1,CASSLSGTSGSTEQFF,TGTGCCAGCAGTTTATCCGGGACTAGCGGGAGTACTGAGCAGTTCTTC
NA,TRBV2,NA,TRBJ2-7,CASSEVARGSGEQYF,TGTGCCAGCAGTGAAGTGGCCAGGGGATCCGGCGAGCAGTACTTC
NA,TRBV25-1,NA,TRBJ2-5,CASQGIAQETQYF,TGTGCCAGTCAGGGGATTGCCCAAGAGACCCAGTACTTC
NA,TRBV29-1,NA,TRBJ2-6,CSVVGVGANVLTF,TGCAGCGTTGTGGGGGTTGGGGCCAACGTCCTGACTTTC